This T cell receptor beta chain was observed in a study of breast tumors, draining lymph nodes, adjacent tissues. Findings of the study overall: Compared with basal-like, luminal-like tumors shared significantly more repertoire with nontumor tissue. Most tumor T cells seemingly derive from lymph node, then expand in tumor. The lymph node origin of tumor T cells was framed as consistent with a hypothesis, not demonstrated. Tumors had less TCR diversity than lymph nodes, more than nontumor tissue.

One entry per CDR3 protein results from TCRdb running MiXCR on the multiplex PCR reads. The data show around 140,000 distinct CDR3 sequences, 20% to 25% seen once. This clonotype was seen a few times. Its target is not known. The V gene's germline CDR1 is GTSNPN and CDR2 SVGIG (reference sequence). The CDR3 is 15 residues long. Trimming took 0 bases from V and 0 from J; bases not matched to a gene: 1. Samples came from axillary lymph nodes draining the breast cancer. V gene TRBV30 combines with J gene TRBJ2-3, with TRBD2 matching over 9 bases. This TCR came from a female donor with breast cancer. Some clones in this sample may be carry-over from other donors' samples. What was sequenced was axillary lymph node tissue. This chain's CDR3 is CAWSVTSGSTDTQYF. The DNA for the CDR3 is TGTGCCTGGAGTGTGACTAGCGGTAGCACAGATACGCAGTATTTT. The variable domain in full, with the rest retrieved from reference TRBV30 and TRBJ2-3, is SQTIHQWPATLVQPVGSPLSLECTVEGTSNPNLYWYRQAAGRGLQLLFYSVGIGQISSEVPQNLSASRPQDRQFILSSKKLLLSDSGFYLCAWSVTSGSTDTQYFGPGTRLTVL.